The entry below describes one T cell receptor beta chain. Participants reported their clinical history, and cohort assignment relied on those reports. The data belong to a study of blood T cell repertoires in COVID-19. The CDR3 length is 15 residues. The V gene end was trimmed by 2 bases and the J gene end by 7 bases; junction bases not matched to a gene: 8. Germline CDR1 is SGHRS and CDR2 is YFSETQ. Method: immunoSEQ multiplex PCR; TCRdb's copy keeps in-frame clones and lacks some. The sample lists around 250,000 clones; about 87% were seen once. Sequencing input: PBMCs or T cells enriched from blood (not recorded which). V is TRBV5-1 and J is TRBJ1-4, with 7 bases lining up with TRBD1. The TCR comes from a man aged 45 to 65 who had been exposed to COVID-19. This CDR3 is CASSFRQGGFEKLFF. The DNA of the CDR3 is TGCGCCAGCAGCTTCAGACAGGGTGGCTTTGAAAAACTGTTTTTT.